This TCR beta chain comes out of a study of cytotoxic CD8 clonotypes in ibrutinib-treated CLL. Across the whole study: Among the patients, around ten presented as relapsed/refractory and about 15 as treatment-naive; 17 showed unmutated IGHV. Responses: about 25 partial, 2 complete; after median approximately 68 months, around 14 stayed remitted, roughly 12 progressed.

The intended depth for sequencing was 1 in 200,000 to 1 in 1 million T cells. TCRdb keeps only in-frame clones here, not all; method: immunoSEQ multiplex PCR. The profile shows fewer than 200,000 clones, about 80% of them singletons. The J segment lost 4 bases and the V segment lost 6 bases, leaving 11 bases of the junction unmatched. The germline gives CDR1 MNHNY, CDR2 SVGAGI (reference sequence). The CDR3 runs to 15 residues. The chain employs TRBV6-6 and TRBJ2-7; 8 bases are a match to TRBD2. The source was PBMCs, collected after 24 months of ibrutinib treatment. This receptor was identified in a human donor with chronic lymphocytic leukemia. CDR3 sequence reads: CASSQPGGATYEQYF. For the CDR3, the DNA is TGTGCCAGCAGCCAACCCGGGGGGGCTACATACGAGCAGTACTTC.